The TCR beta chain described here comes from a study of blood T cells in healthy people across ages. Per the germline V gene, CDR1 is MDHEN and CDR2 is SYDVKM. Trimming took off 4 bases at V and 9 bases at J, with 18 bases between the two ends. The CDR3 contains 14 residues. Every donor gave approximately 10 milliliters of peripheral blood. The study, taken as a whole, reports: Investigators treated diversity estimates from one million T cells as underestimates. Among long-lived donors, naive CD4+ cells were more numerous and diversity higher than in aged donors.

This clonotype showed up just a few times. Its target is unknown. A second PCR, run for roughly 7 to 11 cycles, used a sample-barcoded 5' primer plus a J-beta primer mix. TCRdb recomputed calls from the 5' RACE reads with MiXCR, one row per CDR3 protein. This sample has about 640,000 distinct CDR3 sequences, with about 43% found just once. The material sequenced was blood. This clonotype was obtained from a man of 80 years or more in good health. The chain recombines TRBV28 with TRBJ1-2, with TRBD1 as a possible D gene (5 bases). CDR3 loop: CASSSAGTERSYTF. The CDR3 DNA is TGTGCCAGCAGTTCTGCGGGGACGGAAAGAAGCTACACCTTC.